This passage covers 26 T cell receptor beta chains from one sample sequenced in a study of T cells after yellow fever vaccination. Each CDR3 protein gets one entry after TCRdb re-called the 5' RACE reads with MiXCR. The profile covers roughly 240,000 distinct CDR3 sequences, with 5.5% to 8.5% appearing a single time and approximately 1.1% taken by the ten largest. Sequencing was performed on CD4+ T cells sorted from PBMCs, taken on the day of the yellow fever booster vaccination. The origin of the receptors is a man younger than 40 who received the YFV17D yellow fever vaccine.

This clonotype was counted between two and nine times. This rearrangement joins TRBV20-1 to TRBJ2-1; D ambiguous. The CDR3 extends over 14 amino acids. Per the germline V gene, CDR1 is DFQATT and CDR2 is SNEGSKA (reference sequence). The V and J ends lost 3 bases and 4 bases respectively, with 13 bases between them. Here the CDR3 DNA reads TGCAGTGCTAGGAAGTATAGCCCTTACAATGAGCAGTTCTTC. Protein product: CSARKYSPYNEQFF.

This sequence joins TRBV6-1 and TRBJ2-1; D is unresolved. The CDR3 has 13 amino acids. V was pared by 6 bases and J by 4 bases, with 10 bases between. Germline V gene lookup returns CDR1 MNHNS and CDR2 SASEGT. Here the CDR3 reads CASRASDYNEQFF. CDR3 nucleotide sequence: TGTGCCAGCAGGGCTAGTGATTACAATGAGCAGTTCTTC.

The chain uses TRBV7-6 and TRBJ2-3; TRBD1 might be the D (7 bases). V gave up 5 bases and J gave up 2 bases, with 17 bases separating them. The CDR3 runs 16 residues. The germline V gene has CDR1 SGHVS and CDR2 FNYEAQ. The CDR3: CASSRQGGGLTDTQYF. DNA for the CDR3: TGTGCCAGCAGCCGCCAGGGGGGAGGACTCACAGATACGCAGTATTTT.

The chain has TRBV20-1 and TRBJ2-3; the D is unclear. The CDR3 contains 16 residues. The V end lost 0 bases, the J end lost 2 bases, and 15 bases lay between the germline ends. Germline CDR1 is DFQATT and CDR2 is SNEGSKA (reference sequence). The CDR3 spells CSAREVPGWYTDTQYF. CDR3 DNA sequence: TGCAGTGCTAGAGAGGTCCCGGGCTGGTACACAGATACGCAGTATTTT.

This clonotype was seen many times. This chain uses TRBV18 with TRBJ2-3, with D hard to call. Trimming shortened V by 3 bases and J by 1 base, and 14 bases separated the two germline ends. The CDR3 covers 16 residues. Germline CDR1 and CDR2: KGHSH and LQKENI. In DNA, the CDR3 is TGTGCCAGCTCACCCCGGACGGCTCGGGGCACAGATACGCAGTATTTT. This gives the protein CASSPRTARGTDTQYF.

This clonotype has just a few counts. CDR3 loop: CASSASGRYGYTF. The CDR3 nucleotides read TGTGCCAGCAGCGCGAGTGGCCGCTATGGCTACACCTTC. The chain uses TRBV7-2 and TRBJ1-2; D gene uncertain. V lost 5 bases and J 4 bases, leaving 11 bases between the germline ends. This CDR3 is 13 amino acids long. Per germline, CDR1 SGHTA and CDR2 FQGNSA. Combining the CDR3 with reference TRBV7-2 and TRBJ1-2 gives the whole variable domain GAGVSQSPSNKVTEKGKDVELRCDPISGHTALYWYRQSLGQGLEFLIYFQGNSAPDKSGLPSDRFSAERTGGSVSTLTIQRTQQEDSAVYLCASSASGRYGYTFGSGTRLTVV.

This chain joins TRBV9 and TRBJ2-3, with a tentative D call TRBD2 (6 bases). V lost 3 bases and J lost 0, with 14 bases in between. Germline lookup yields CDR1 SGDLS and CDR2 YYNGEE. The CDR3 contains 16 residues. CDR3 DNA sequence: TGTGCCAGCAGCGCCCTTAGCGGAACTAGCACAGATACGCAGTATTTT. This sequence encodes CASSALSGTSTDTQYF.

V usage is TRBV20-1 and J usage is TRBJ1-5; D gene ambiguous. Germline values: CDR1 DFQATT, CDR2 SNEGSKA (reference sequence). The CDR3 consists of 12 residues. Between the trimmed V and J ends, which lost 3 bases and 4 bases, there was a span of 7 bases. CDR3 protein: CSARAPNQPQHF. CDR3 in DNA: TGCAGTGCTAGGGCCCCGAATCAGCCCCAGCATTTT.

CDR3 nucleotides: TGCGCCAGCAGTGAGAATACGGGACTAGCGTCGAGGAATGAGCAGTTCTTC. Its protein is CASSENTGLASRNEQFF. V is TRBV10-2 and J is TRBJ2-1, with 10 bases identical to TRBD2. Germline V lookup: CDR1 WSHSY, CDR2 SAAADI. Trimming took 2 bases from V and 7 from J; bases not matched to a gene: 11. This CDR3 comprises 17 residues.

V and J are TRBV5-1 and TRBJ2-2; the D is unclear. Germline-derived CDR1 and CDR2 are SGHRS and YFSETQ. V lost 2 bases and J 0 bases, leaving 8 bases between the germline ends. The CDR3 totals 15 residues. Here the CDR3 DNA reads TGCGCCAGCAGCTTAAACGGCCCGAACACCGGGGAGCTGTTTTTT. Its translation is CASSLNGPNTGELFF.

The chain carries TRBV23-1 and TRBJ2-2; D ambiguous. TRBV23-1 is sorted into the ORF group, with uncertain function. Trimming shortened V by 7 bases and J by 4 bases, and 7 bases separated the two germline ends. The CDR3 is 12 amino acids. Written as DNA, the CDR3 is TGCGCCAGCAAACTTAGCACCGGGGAGCTGTTTTTT. Translating it yields CASKLSTGELFF.

A remark on this clonotype: The junction and the germline gene differ at one end; a read error may be behind it. The chain's CDR3 is CASSSPRKAGKLF. DNA of the CDR3: TGTGCCAGCAGCTCACCTCGTAAAGCGGGAAAACTCTTC. The chain joins TRBV7-2 to TRBJ2-1, with 7 nucleotides matching TRBD2. There are 13 residues in the CDR3. The V gene's germline CDR1 is SGHTA and CDR2 FQGNSA.

This clonotype came up a few times. This chain joins TRBV18 and TRBJ2-1; D may match TRBD1 or TRBD2 (5 bases each). The CDR3 is 17 residues long. Deletions cut 2 bases from V and 0 bases from J, with 14 bases between. The germline V gene encodes CDR1 KGHSH and CDR2 LQKENI. CDR3 coding DNA: TGTGCCAGCTCACCAGGAAGTAGAGGGGCCTCCTACAATGAGCAGTTCTTC. Its translation is CASSPGSRGASYNEQFF. The full variable domain, its missing parts supplied by reference TRBV18 and TRBJ2-1, is NAGVMQNPRHLVRRRGQEARLRCSPMKGHSHVYWYRQLPEEGLKFMVYLQKENIIDESGMPKERFSAEFPKEGPSILRIQQVVRGDSAAYFCASSPGSRGASYNEQFFGPGTRLTVL.

The table lists this clonotype with a few counts. The chain uses TRBV29-1 and TRBJ1-1; D remains ambiguous. V was trimmed by 7 bases and J by 0 bases, leaving 12 bases between them. Germline CDR1 reads SQVTM; CDR2 reads ANQGSEA. The CDR3 is 13 amino acids. CDR3 coding DNA: TGCAGCGCTTCGAGCAGCGTGAACACTGAAGCTTTCTTT. Its protein product is CSASSSVNTEAFF. The whole variable domain, filled in from reference TRBV29-1 and TRBJ1-1, reads SAVISQKPSRDICQRGTSLTIQCQVDSQVTMMFWYRQQPGQSLTLIATANQGSEATYESGFVIDKFPISRPNLTFSTLTVSNMSPEDSSIYLCSASSSVNTEAFFGQGTRLTVV.

The chain has TRBV6-1 and TRBJ2-1; perhaps TRBD2 as D (6 bases). The V gene's germline CDR1 is MNHNS and CDR2 SASEGT. Trimming took off 7 bases at V and 13 bases at J, with 23 bases between the two ends. The CDR3 spans 14 residues. As DNA, the CDR3 is TGTGCCAGCACCTGGACTACCAGCGTGTACGATCAGTTCTTC. It translates to CASTWTTSVYDQFF.

This clonotype appeared a few times. The chain couples TRBV28 to TRBJ2-7; D is possibly TRBD1 or TRBD2 (5 bases each). V was cut by 7 bases and J by 7 bases, with 17 bases left in between. From germline, CDR1 is MDHEN and CDR2 SYDVKM. The CDR3 spans 13 residues. The DNA for the CDR3 is TGTGCCAGCAACCCCAGGGACCAAAGTGAGCAGTACTTC. Its protein is CASNPRDQSEQYF.

V and J are TRBV7-2 and TRBJ1-5; D gene ambiguous. Trimming removed 5 bases from V and 4 bases from J, with 9 bases in between. Germline V CDR1 and CDR2: SGHTA, FQGNSA. The CDR3 sequence is 13 residues long. DNA of the CDR3: TGTGCCAGCAGCAAAAGCCAGAATCAGCCCCAGCATTTT. Translation: CASSKSQNQPQHF.

This clonotype has only a few counts. The J gene is TRBJ2-5, the V gene TRBV10-3; D possibly corresponds to TRBD1 (6 bases). The CDR3 runs 16 residues. Germline V gives CDR1 ENHRY, CDR2 SYGVKD. The ends were cut back, 3 bases at V and 1 base at J, with 15 bases in the middle. This chain's CDR3 is CAISDGDRSRQETQYF. CDR3 in DNA: TGTGCCATCAGTGACGGCGACAGGTCCCGCCAAGAGACCCAGTACTTC.

There are many counts of this clonotype. This chain uses TRBV7-2 with TRBJ2-5; weak D call: TRBD1 (6 bases). The germline gives CDR1 SGHTA, CDR2 FQGNSA. CDR3 length: 16 amino acids. V lost 0 bases and J 2 bases, leaving 13 bases between the germline ends. Here the CDR3 DNA reads TGTGCCAGCAGCTTAGCACAGGGTTCAGGGCAAGAGACCCAGTACTTC. Its protein is CASSLAQGSGQETQYF.

This clonotype was picked up many times. The chain links TRBV30 to TRBJ2-5; D is unclear. V lost 0 bases and J lost 3, with 8 bases in between. Looked up from germline, CDR1 is GTSNPN and CDR2 is SVGIG (reference sequence). The CDR3 runs to 13 residues. The DNA for the CDR3 is TGTGCCTGGAGTGTACAAAGGGAAGAGACCCAGTACTTC. It encodes CAWSVQREETQYF.

This clonotype has a handful of counts. V usage is TRBV6-6 and J usage is TRBJ1-4; TRBD1 might be the D (5 bases). This CDR3 has 11 residues. Trimming took off 6 bases at V and 7 bases at J, with 6 bases between the two ends. Looked up from germline, CDR1 is MNHNY and CDR2 is SVGAGI (reference sequence). CDR3 sequence: CASSDSEKLFF. Here the CDR3 DNA reads TGTGCCAGCAGCGACAGTGAAAAACTGTTTTTT.

This clonotype has just a few counts. The chain joins TRBV7-2 to TRBJ2-3, with D uncertain. Trimming removed 5 bases at V and 4 bases at J, with 7 bases between. The CDR3 runs to 12 residues. Per the germline V gene, CDR1 is SGHTA and CDR2 is FQGNSA. CDR3 nucleotide sequence: TGTGCCAGCAGCGAGCAGGCAGATACGCAGTATTTT. It translates to CASSEQADTQYF.

This chain uses TRBV20-1 with TRBJ2-1; D unclear. V gave up 1 base and J gave up 8 bases, with 9 bases separating them. CDR1 DFQATT and CDR2 SNEGSKA come from the germline V gene (reference sequence). The CDR3 runs 12 residues. Written as DNA, the CDR3 is TGCAGTGCTAGAGTCCCCACGTATGAGCAGTTCTTC. This codes for CSARVPTYEQFF.

This clonotype was recorded at least ten times. The chain uses TRBV5-1 and TRBJ2-2; D is perhaps TRBD1 (5 bases). CDR3 length equals 15 residues. Trimming took 6 bases from V and 4 from J, leaving 16 bases between them. Germline V gene lookup returns CDR1 SGHRS and CDR2 YFSETQ. The CDR3 spells CASKATNGATGELFF. In DNA form, the CDR3 reads TGCGCCAGCAAGGCGACCAATGGGGCCACCGGGGAGCTGTTTTTT. Using reference TRBV5-1 and TRBJ2-2 for the parts outside the CDR3, the full variable domain is KAGVTQTPRYLIKTRGQQVTLSCSPISGHRSVSWYQQTPGQGLQFLFEYFSETQRNKGNFPGRFSGRQFSNSRSEMNVSTLELGDSALYLCASKATNGATGELFFGEGSRLTVL.

This clonotype showed up just a few times. The V gene is TRBV10-3, the J gene TRBJ2-2; D gene uncertain. There are 12 residues in the CDR3. The V gene lost 2 bases and the J gene lost 10 bases, with 8 bases spanning the gap. Germline lookup yields CDR1 ENHRY and CDR2 SYGVKD. The CDR3 bases are TGTGCCATCAGTGAGGTATTGGAGGAGCTGTTTTTT. Residues: CAISEVLEELFF.

This clonotype was counted at least ten times. This sequence joins TRBV14 and TRBJ2-2, with 12 bases lining up with TRBD2. V lost 3 bases and J lost 9; bases outside the gene matches: 5. This CDR3 is 15 amino acids long. In germline, CDR1 is SGHDN, CDR2 FVKESK. CDR3 nucleotide sequence: TGTGCCAGCAGCCAGTCTAGCGGGAGGGATCGGGAGCTGTTTTTT. It codes for CASSQSSGRDRELFF.